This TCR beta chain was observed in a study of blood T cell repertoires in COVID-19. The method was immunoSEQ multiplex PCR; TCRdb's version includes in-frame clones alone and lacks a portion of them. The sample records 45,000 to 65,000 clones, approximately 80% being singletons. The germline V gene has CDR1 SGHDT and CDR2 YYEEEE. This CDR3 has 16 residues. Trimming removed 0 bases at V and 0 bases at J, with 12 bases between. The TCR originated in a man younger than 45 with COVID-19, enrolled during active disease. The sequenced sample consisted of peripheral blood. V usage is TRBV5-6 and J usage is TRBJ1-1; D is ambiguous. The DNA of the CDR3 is TGTGCCAGCAGCTTGGCACAGCAGAATATGAACACTGAAGCTTTCTTT. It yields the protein CASSLAQQNMNTEAFF.